Following are 10 T cell receptor beta chains from one sample sequenced in a study of metastatic and nonmetastatic thyroid tumors. Thyroid surgery was performed in patients who had received no treatment beforehand. TCRdb re-called the PCR reads through MiXCR. The sample has fewer than 35,000 clones; about 32% are singletons. Material for sequencing was blood. The receptors stem from a female donor with papillary thyroid cancer or a benign thyroid nodule (not recorded which). Some clones in this sample may be carry-over from other donors' samples.

The rearrangement joins TRBV7-2 to TRBJ2-3, with D possibly matching TRBD1 (5 bases). Germline V gene sequence: CDR1 SGHTA, CDR2 FQGNSA. CDR3 size: 14 residues. V lost 5 bases, J lost 2 bases, and 11 bases lay in between. The CDR3 sequence is CASSAGNPTDTQYF. The CDR3 region has the DNA TGTGCCAGCAGCGCAGGGAACCCCACAGATACGCAGTATTTT.

The rearrangement links TRBV15 to TRBJ2-3; D perhaps matches TRBD1 (6 bases). The CDR3 length is 13 residues. Trimming took off 8 bases at V and 5 bases at J, with 14 bases between the two ends. Germline V lookup: CDR1 LNHNV, CDR2 YYDKDF (reference sequence). This CDR3 is CATRHRAVDTQYF. Here the CDR3 DNA reads TGTGCCACCCGCCACAGGGCAGTAGATACGCAGTATTTT.

This clone was counted many times. This chain joins TRBV19 and TRBJ2-3, with 7 bases fitting TRBD2. Germline V gene sequence: CDR1 LNHDA, CDR2 SQIVND (reference sequence). This CDR3 has 15 residues. The V gene end was trimmed by 3 bases and the J gene end by 1 base; junction bases not matched to a gene: 4. CDR3 DNA sequence: TGTGCCAGTAGTATTCAGGCGGGAGGCACAGATACGCAGTATTTT. Translating it yields CASSIQAGGTDTQYF.

The chain links TRBV20-1 to TRBJ2-3, with 8 bases fitting TRBD2. With 2 bases clipped from V and 4 bases from J, the junction kept 8 bases outside the gene matches. This CDR3 spans 15 amino acids. Germline assignment: CDR1 DFQATT and CDR2 SNEGSKA (reference sequence). The CDR3 region has the DNA TGCAGTGCTAGATTATGGACTAGCCAGGCAGATACGCAGTATTTT. The encoded protein is CSARLWTSQADTQYF.

This clone was picked up many times. Other DNA sequences in the sample encode the same CDR3. The chain links TRBV24-1 to TRBJ2-7, with D perhaps matching TRBD2 (6 bases). Trimming removed 4 bases from V and 3 bases from J, with 18 bases in between. The germline CDR1 and CDR2 sequences are KGHDR and SFDVKD. The CDR3 has 16 amino acids. Here the CDR3 reads CATSDPDLRGIYEQYF. The DNA of the CDR3 is TGTGCCACCAGTGACCCGGACCTCCGGGGGATCTACGAGCAGTACTTC.

The J gene is TRBJ2-5, the V gene TRBV28; 8 bases are a match to TRBD1. The junction had 7 bases not matched to a gene; V was cut back by 5 bases and J by 5 bases. The CDR3 is made up of 14 amino acids. The V gene's germline CDR1 is MDHEN and CDR2 SYDVKM. Written as DNA, the CDR3 is TGTGCCAGCAGTCCACTCCGGGACAGGGAGACCCAGTACTTC. This sequence encodes CASSPLRDRETQYF.

This clone has a handful of counts. A read error may explain this, as a much larger clone is one base away. V is TRBV6-1 and J is TRBJ1-6; 8 positions agree with TRBD1. V shed 6 bases and J 6 bases; nucleotides not matched to a gene: 4. The CDR3 has 14 amino acids. Germline V gives CDR1 MNHNS, CDR2 SASEGT. This CDR3 reads CASSRTGSNSPLHF. For the CDR3, the DNA is TGTGCCAGCAGCCGGACAGGGTCTAATTCACCCCTCCACTTT.

This clone showed up many times. V and J are TRBV12-3 or TRBV12-4 and TRBJ2-1, with TRBD2 matching 14 bases. With 6 bases clipped from V and 12 bases from J, the junction kept 4 bases outside the gene matches. This CDR3 comprises 13 residues. Written as DNA, the CDR3 is TGTGCCAGCAGCCGGGGACTAGCGGGAGTGCAGTTCTTC. Translated, it gives CASSRGLAGVQFF.

V and J are TRBV6-1 and TRBJ1-5; D gene uncertain. CDR1 MNHNS and CDR2 SASEGT come from the germline V gene. This CDR3 has 13 amino acids. V dropped 7 bases and J dropped 6 bases, with 13 bases sitting between them. The CDR3 protein is CASTEAGRQPQHF. The CDR3 nucleotides read TGTGCCAGCACCGAGGCCGGGCGTCAGCCCCAGCATTTT.

This clone was found a few times. The chain employs TRBV28 and TRBJ1-6; D possibly corresponds to TRBD1 (5 bases). Germline V gene lookup returns CDR1 MDHEN and CDR2 SYDVKM. The germline V and J ends were trimmed by 3 bases and 0 bases, with 9 bases remaining between them. CDR3 length: 16 residues. CDR3 sequence: CASSFTDSSYNSPLHF. CDR3 nucleotides: TGTGCCAGCAGTTTCACCGACAGCTCCTATAATTCACCCCTCCACTTT. Together with reference TRBV28 and TRBJ1-6, the CDR3 gives the full variable domain: DVKVTQSSRYLVKRTGEKVFLECVQDMDHENMFWYRQDPGLGLRLIYFSYDVKMKEKGDIPEGYSVSREKKERFSLILESASTNQTSMYLCASSFTDSSYNSPLHFGNGTRLTVT.